A single sample gave rise to the 19 T cell receptor beta chains below, sequenced in a study of blood T cell repertoires in COVID-19. The method was immunoSEQ multiplex PCR; TCRdb's version includes in-frame clones alone and lacks a portion of them. The profile shows approximately 350,000 clones, more than 80% of them singletons. Material for sequencing was peripheral blood. The source of these receptors is a man aged 35-49 years with acute or convalescent COVID-19.

The J gene is TRBJ2-5, the V gene TRBV4-3; D remains ambiguous. Trimming removed 5 bases at V and 1 base at J, with 17 bases between. There are 16 residues in the CDR3. Germline CDR1 and CDR2: LGHNA and YSLEER. The CDR3 here is CASSWPLDTLQETQYF. The CDR3 DNA sequence: TGCGCCAGCAGCTGGCCATTAGACACGCTCCAAGAGACCCAGTACTTC.

This clone was counted a few times. V gene TRBV6-1 combines with J gene TRBJ2-4; D remains ambiguous. V was trimmed by 3 bases and J by 4 bases, leaving 7 bases between them. Germline CDR1 MNHNS, CDR2 SASEGT. CDR3 size: 13 residues. The CDR3 bases are TGTGCCAGCAGTGAGAAACAAAAAAACATTCAGTACTTC. Translated: CASSEKQKNIQYF.

The chain couples TRBV6-1 to TRBJ1-1; perhaps TRBD1 as D (5 bases). Germline loops: CDR1 MNHNS, CDR2 SASEGT. The CDR3 spans 14 residues. The V and J ends lost 0 bases and 9 bases respectively, with 14 bases between them. In DNA, the CDR3 is TGTGCCAGCAGTGAAGCGAAGACTCGGGGGAAAGCTTTCTTT. Translation: CASSEAKTRGKAFF.

The chain carries TRBV27 and TRBJ2-1; 7 bases are shared with TRBD1. Germline V lookup: CDR1 MNHEY, CDR2 SMNVEV (reference sequence). This CDR3 has 16 amino acids. The V and J ends lost 2 bases and 1 base, in that order; junction bases with no gene match: 5. The CDR3 region is CASSLTGALSYNEQFF. In DNA, the CDR3 is TGTGCCAGCAGTTTAACAGGGGCGTTATCCTACAATGAGCAGTTCTTC.

DNA for the CDR3: TGTGCCAGCAGCCAAGCCCTAGCAAGGGAGACCCAGTACTTC. As protein: CASSQALARETQYF. This rearrangement joins TRBV3-1 (or the pseudogene TRBV3-2) to TRBJ2-5; TRBD2 is a possible D gene (5 bases). Germline CDR1 reads LGHDT; CDR2 reads YNNKEL (reference sequence). The V end lost 1 base, the J end lost 5 bases, and 11 bases lay between the germline ends. CDR3 size: 14 residues.

This sequence joins TRBV5-4 and TRBJ2-1; 8 nucleotides agree with TRBD2. The CDR3 is 14 amino acids. With 10 bases clipped from V and 3 bases from J, the junction kept 9 bases outside the gene matches. In germline, CDR1 is SGHNT, CDR2 YYREEE (reference sequence). The CDR3 DNA is TGTGCCTTTAATAGCGGGAAGAACTACAATGAGCAGTTCTTC. This translates into CAFNSGKNYNEQFF.

This clone was seen just once. The V call is TRBV12-3 or TRBV12-4, the J call TRBJ2-7; no clear D gene. Deletions cut 3 bases from V and 5 bases from J, with 11 bases between. CDR3 length: 13 residues. CDR3 sequence reads: CASSFTSSHEQYF. The CDR3 nucleotides read TGTGCCAGCAGTTTCACGAGTTCCCACGAGCAGTACTTC.

The V and J genes are TRBV4-1 and TRBJ2-2; the match to TRBD2 covers 7 bases. Trimming at V came to 4 bases and at J to 3 bases, leaving 11 bases not matched to a gene. The germline CDR1 and CDR2 sequences are MGHRA and YSYEKL. The CDR3 is 17 amino acids. The CDR3 sequence: CASSPTGGGWDTGELFF. CDR3 coding DNA: TGCGCCAGCAGCCCCACCGGGGGAGGGTGGGACACCGGGGAGCTGTTTTTT.

The chain employs TRBV5-1 and TRBJ2-7; 14 positions agree with TRBD2. Germline CDR1 and CDR2: SGHRS and YFSETQ. Trimming cost V 0 bases and J 4 bases; bases outside gene matches: 3. The CDR3 runs to 16 residues. The CDR3 DNA follows: TGCGCCAGCAGCTTGGGGGGACTAGCGGGAGCTTACGAGCAGTACTTC. As protein: CASSLGGLAGAYEQYF.

The V call is TRBV3-1 (or the pseudogene TRBV3-2), the J call TRBJ2-7; TRBD2 matches at 12 bases. Trimming cost V 4 bases and J 6 bases; bases outside gene matches: 7. In germline, CDR1 is LGHDT, CDR2 YNNKEL (reference sequence). The CDR3 consists of 15 residues. DNA for the CDR3: TGTGCCAGCAGCCGCGATCTAGCGGGGGGGGCCGAGCAGTACTTC. Translated, it gives CASSRDLAGGAEQYF.

The genes are TRBV5-6 and TRBJ2-5; 8 bases agree with TRBD2. The CDR3 is 16 amino acids. V lost 0 bases to trimming and J lost 2 bases; unmatched junction nucleotides: 6. Germline loops: CDR1 SGHDT, CDR2 YYEEEE. The CDR3 spells CASSLVLAEPQETQYF. CDR3 bases: TGTGCCAGCAGCTTGGTACTAGCGGAGCCTCAAGAGACCCAGTACTTC.

This clone was observed a handful of times. This sequence joins TRBV19 and TRBJ1-2; D gene uncertain. Germline CDR1 is LNHDA and CDR2 is SQIVND (reference sequence). Trimming pared 5 bases from V and 3 bases from J, leaving 7 bases between. The CDR3 is made up of 12 amino acids. The CDR3 DNA is TGTGCCAGTAGTGTACCGGACTATGGCTACACCTTC. This encodes CASSVPDYGYTF.

The chain links TRBV5-1 to TRBJ2-1; 7 nucleotides align to TRBD1. Germline V gives CDR1 SGHRS, CDR2 YFSETQ. V dropped 5 bases and J dropped 0; count of bases not matched to a gene: 5. The CDR3 loop spans 15 amino acids. The CDR3 is CASSTRQGSYNEQFF. The CDR3 nucleotides read TGCGCCAGCAGTACCAGACAGGGCTCCTACAATGAGCAGTTCTTC.

This clone was seen only once. The chain combines TRBV9 with TRBJ2-7; TRBD1 agrees at 7 bases. The CDR3 loop spans 15 amino acids. The V gene end was trimmed by 0 bases and the J gene end by 1 base; junction bases not matched to a gene: 4. Germline V gene lookup returns CDR1 SGDLS and CDR2 YYNGEE. CDR3 coding DNA: TGTGCCAGCAGCGTAGACGCACAGGGGTCCTACGAGCAGTACTTC. Amino acids: CASSVDAQGSYEQYF.

Points on this clone: Distinct nucleotide sequences in the sample also encode this CDR3. The chain uses TRBV27 and TRBJ2-2; TRBD1 agrees at 9 bases. Germline trimming cut 6 bases from V and 6 bases from J; bases unmatched to any gene: 2. The CDR3 extends over 13 amino acids. CDR1 and CDR2 (germline): MNHEY, SMNVEV (reference sequence). This CDR3 is CASRRQGAGELFF. CDR3 nucleotide sequence: TGTGCCAGCAGACGACAGGGGGCCGGGGAGCTGTTTTTT.

This chain uses TRBV4-2 with TRBJ1-6, with D uncertain. Per the germline V gene, CDR1 is LGHNA and CDR2 is YNFKEQ. Trimming left V 6 bases short and J 0 bases short, with 6 bases between. This CDR3 contains 14 residues. The DNA for the CDR3 is TGTGCCAGCAGATTGAGCTCCTATAATTCACCCCTCCACTTT. Its translation is CASRLSSYNSPLHF.

The chain is built from TRBV12-3 or TRBV12-4 and TRBJ1-1; D is undetermined. The CDR3 sequence is 11 residues long. The germline V and J ends were trimmed by 4 bases and 6 bases, with 6 bases remaining between them. CDR3 loop: CASSWTAEAFF. The DNA for the CDR3 is TGTGCCAGCAGTTGGACTGCTGAAGCTTTCTTT.

The chain carries TRBV5-1 and TRBJ2-1; the match to TRBD2 covers 12 bases. With V trimmed by 1 base and J by 4 bases, 3 bases remained unmatched. Germline V lookup: CDR1 SGHRS, CDR2 YFSETQ. The CDR3 sequence is 16 residues long. The CDR3 DNA is TGCGCCAGCAGCTTGTCACTAGCGGGAGGATACAATGAGCAGTTCTTC. Protein product: CASSLSLAGGYNEQFF. Supplemented by reference TRBV5-1 and TRBJ2-1, the full variable domain reads KAGVTQTPRYLIKTRGQQVTLSCSPISGHRSVSWYQQTPGQGLQFLFEYFSETQRNKGNFPGRFSGRQFSNSRSEMNVSTLELGDSALYLCASSLSLAGGYNEQFFGPGTRLTVL.

The rearrangement links TRBV9 to TRBJ2-3, with D hard to call. V was shortened by 0 bases and J by 0 bases, with 11 bases between the two germline ends. The germline V gene has CDR1 SGDLS and CDR2 YYNGEE. This CDR3 contains 16 residues. CDR3 sequence (DNA): TGTGCCAGCAGCGTAGCTACGGGTGCTAGCACAGATACGCAGTATTTT. Protein product: CASSVATGASTDTQYF.